This record looks at one TCR beta chain sequence and its context. Its specificity is not known. The CDR3 does not close with the conserved phenylalanine or tryptophan, likely indicating a read error. TCRbeta libraries were built with three rounds of nested PCR, modified from ARM-PCR. TCRdb passed the multiplex PCR reads through MiXCR, listing each CDR3 protein once. This sample yields some 200,000 distinct CDR3 sequences, of which 71% are seen a single time; 20% to 25% belongs to the top ten. Germline CDR1 MRHNA, CDR2 SNTAGT. The CDR3 consists of 13 residues. This sample's RNA came from whole unsorted tissue. This entry belongs to a study of tumor and adjacent non-tumor tissue in lung cancer. Turning to the study itself: Patients comprised about a dozen adenocarcinoma, a couple of squamous cell carcinoma and 1 small cell lung cancer. Overall study results and limits: Tumor repertoires had a smaller top 100 clone share than normal lung.

The clonotype was recovered from a man in his 60s with non-small cell lung cancer. The sample comprised lung tumor tissue. The rearrangement joins TRBV6-4 to TRBJ2-3, with no clear D. The CDR3 spells CAGSDSITDTQYL. The CDR3 DNA sequence: TGTGCCGGCAGTGACTCCATCACAGATACGCAGTATTTG.